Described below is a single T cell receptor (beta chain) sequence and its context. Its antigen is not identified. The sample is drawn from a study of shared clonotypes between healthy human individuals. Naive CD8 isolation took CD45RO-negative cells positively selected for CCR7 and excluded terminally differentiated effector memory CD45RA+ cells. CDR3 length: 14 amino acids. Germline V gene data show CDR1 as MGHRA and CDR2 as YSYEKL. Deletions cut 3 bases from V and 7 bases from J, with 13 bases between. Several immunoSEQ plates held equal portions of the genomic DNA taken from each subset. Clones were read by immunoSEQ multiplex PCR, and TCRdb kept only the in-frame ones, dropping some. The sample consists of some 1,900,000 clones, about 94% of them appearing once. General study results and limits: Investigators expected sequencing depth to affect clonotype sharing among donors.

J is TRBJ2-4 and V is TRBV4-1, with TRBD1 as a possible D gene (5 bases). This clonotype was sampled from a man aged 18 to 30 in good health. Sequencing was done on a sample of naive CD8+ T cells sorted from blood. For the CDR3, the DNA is TGCGCCAGCAGCCAGGGTACAGGCCTCAACATTCAGTACTTC. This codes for CASSQGTGLNIQYF.